This record concerns one T cell receptor beta chain sequence. The sample comes from a study of control samples from healthy donors and cancer patients. Sequencing used immunoSEQ multiplex PCR; TCRdb keeps in-frame clones, though not all of them. This sample has about 15,000 clones; 60% to 85% occur once, and the top ten carry about a sixth. Trimming at V came to 1 base and at J to 3 bases, leaving 8 bases not matched to a gene. The CDR3 is 17 residues long. Germline V gene sequence: CDR1 SGHVS, CDR2 FNYEAQ. The origin of this receptor is a female donor with lung cancer. Input material: formalin-fixed, paraffin-embedded tissue. The chain couples TRBV7-6 to TRBJ2-7; 11 bases fit TRBD2. The CDR3 here is CASSLEIPGTSGYEQYF. The CDR3 coding sequence is TGTGCCAGCAGCTTAGAAATACCCGGGACTAGCGGCTACGAGCAGTACTTC.